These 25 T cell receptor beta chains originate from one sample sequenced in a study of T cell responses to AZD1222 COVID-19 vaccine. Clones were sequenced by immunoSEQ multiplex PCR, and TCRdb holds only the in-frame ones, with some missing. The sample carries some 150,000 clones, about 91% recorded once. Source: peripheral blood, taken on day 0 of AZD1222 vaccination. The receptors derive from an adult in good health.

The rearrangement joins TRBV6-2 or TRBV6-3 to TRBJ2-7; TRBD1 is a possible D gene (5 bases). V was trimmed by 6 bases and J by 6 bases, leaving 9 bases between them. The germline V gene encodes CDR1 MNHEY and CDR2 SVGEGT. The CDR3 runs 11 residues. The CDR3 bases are TGTGCCAGCAGCCAGGGATCCGAGCAGTACTTC. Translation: CASSQGSEQYF.

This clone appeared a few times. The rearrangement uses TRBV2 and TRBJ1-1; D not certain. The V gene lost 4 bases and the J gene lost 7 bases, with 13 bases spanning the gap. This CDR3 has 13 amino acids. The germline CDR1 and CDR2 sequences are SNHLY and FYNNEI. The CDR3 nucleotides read TGTGCCAGCAGTGTCCTAGGAACGGTTGAAGCTTTCTTT. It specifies CASSVLGTVEAFF. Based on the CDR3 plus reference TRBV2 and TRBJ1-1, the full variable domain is EPEVTQTPSHQVTQMGQEVILRCVPISNHLYFYWYRQILGQKVEFLVSFYNNEISEKSEIFDDQFSVERPDGSNFTLKIRSTKLEDSAMYFCASSVLGTVEAFFGQGTRLTVV.

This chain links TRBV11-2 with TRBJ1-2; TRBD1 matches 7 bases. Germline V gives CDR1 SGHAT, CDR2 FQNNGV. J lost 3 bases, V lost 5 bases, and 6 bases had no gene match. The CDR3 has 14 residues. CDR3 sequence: CASSPPGQHYGYTF. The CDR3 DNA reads TGTGCCAGCAGCCCACCGGGACAGCACTATGGCTACACCTTC. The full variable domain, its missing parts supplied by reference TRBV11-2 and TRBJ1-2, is EAGVAQSPRYKIIEKRQSVAFWCNPISGHATLYWYQQILGQGPKLLIQFQNNGVVDDSQLPKDRFSAERLKGVDSTLKIQPAKLEDSAVYLCASSPPGQHYGYTFGSGTRLTVV.

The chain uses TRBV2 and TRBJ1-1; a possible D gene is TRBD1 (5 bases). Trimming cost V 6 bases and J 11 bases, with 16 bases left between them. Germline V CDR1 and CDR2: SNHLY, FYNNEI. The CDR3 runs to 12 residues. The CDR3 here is CASSGPGSRAFF. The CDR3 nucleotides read TGTGCCAGCAGCGGCCCAGGGTCCCGGGCTTTCTTT.

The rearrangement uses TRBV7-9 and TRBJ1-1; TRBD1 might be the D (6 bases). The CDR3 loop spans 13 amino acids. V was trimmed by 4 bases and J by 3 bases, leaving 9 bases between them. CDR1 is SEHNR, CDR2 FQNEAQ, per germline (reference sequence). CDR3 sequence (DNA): TGTGCCAGCAGCTACAACAGGGACACTGAAGCTTTCTTT. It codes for CASSYNRDTEAFF.

The CDR3 region has the DNA TGCGCCAGCAGCGCCTCCGGACAGGGGAACTATGGCTACACCTTC. It specifies CASSASGQGNYGYTF. This rearrangement joins TRBV5-1 to TRBJ1-2; 9 bases align to TRBD1. V shed 4 bases and J 2 bases; nucleotides not matched to a gene: 6. The CDR3 runs to 15 residues. Germline-derived CDR1 and CDR2 are SGHRS and YFSETQ.

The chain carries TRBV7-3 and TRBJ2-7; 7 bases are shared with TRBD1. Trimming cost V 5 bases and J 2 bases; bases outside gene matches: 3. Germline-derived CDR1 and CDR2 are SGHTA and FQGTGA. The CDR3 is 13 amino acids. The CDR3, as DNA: TGTGCCAGCAGCATTGGGACAGCCTACGAGCAGTACTTC. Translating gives CASSIGTAYEQYF.

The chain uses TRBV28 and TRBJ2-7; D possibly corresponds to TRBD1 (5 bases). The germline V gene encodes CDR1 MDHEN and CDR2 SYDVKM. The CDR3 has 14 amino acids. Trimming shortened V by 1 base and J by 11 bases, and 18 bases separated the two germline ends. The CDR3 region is CASSLFAGPPSKYF. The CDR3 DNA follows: TGTGCCAGCAGTTTATTTGCAGGGCCCCCGAGCAAGTACTTC.

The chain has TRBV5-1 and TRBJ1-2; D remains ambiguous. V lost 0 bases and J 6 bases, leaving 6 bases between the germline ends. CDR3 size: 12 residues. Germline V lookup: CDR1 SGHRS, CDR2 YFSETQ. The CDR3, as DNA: TGCGCCAGCAGCTTGGGGACGGATGGCTACACCTTC. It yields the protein CASSLGTDGYTF.

The DNA of the CDR3 is TGTGCCACCCGTAGACAGGGGGCAAATGAGCAGTTCTTC. Amino acid sequence: CATRRQGANEQFF. The rearrangement uses TRBV6-5 and TRBJ2-1; TRBD1 matches at 10 bases. CDR3 size: 13 residues. Germline CDR1 and CDR2: MNHEY and SVGAGI. The trim removed 10 bases at V and 7 bases at J, leaving 7 bases unmatched.

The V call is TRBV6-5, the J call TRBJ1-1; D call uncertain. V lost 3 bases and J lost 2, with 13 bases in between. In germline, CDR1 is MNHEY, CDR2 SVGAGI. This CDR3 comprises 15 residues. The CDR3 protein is CASSYSRTGNTEAFF. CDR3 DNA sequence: TGTGCCAGCAGTTATTCCCGGACGGGCAACACTGAAGCTTTCTTT.

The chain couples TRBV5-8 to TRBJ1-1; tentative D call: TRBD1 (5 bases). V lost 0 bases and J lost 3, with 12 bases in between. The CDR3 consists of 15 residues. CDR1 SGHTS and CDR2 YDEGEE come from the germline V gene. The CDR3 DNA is TGTGCCAGCAGCTTGGAGATCTGGGGGGACACTGAAGCTTTCTTT. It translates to CASSLEIWGDTEAFF.

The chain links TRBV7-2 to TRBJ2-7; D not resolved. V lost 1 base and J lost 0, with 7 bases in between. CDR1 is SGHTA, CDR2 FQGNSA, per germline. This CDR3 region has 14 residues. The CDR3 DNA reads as TGTGCCAGCAGCTTAGGAGGCCGCTCCTACGAGCAGTACTTC. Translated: CASSLGGRSYEQYF.

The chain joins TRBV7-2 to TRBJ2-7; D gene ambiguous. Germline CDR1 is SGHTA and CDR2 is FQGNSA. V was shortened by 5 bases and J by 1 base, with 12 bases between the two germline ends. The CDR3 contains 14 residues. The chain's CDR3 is CASSLSTASYEQYF. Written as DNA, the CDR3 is TGTGCCAGCAGCCTCTCGACGGCATCCTACGAGCAGTACTTC. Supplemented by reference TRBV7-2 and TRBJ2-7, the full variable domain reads GAGVSQSPSNKVTEKGKDVELRCDPISGHTALYWYRQSLGQGLEFLIYFQGNSAPDKSGLPSDRFSAERTGGSVSTLTIQRTQQEDSAVYLCASSLSTASYEQYFGPGTRLTVT.

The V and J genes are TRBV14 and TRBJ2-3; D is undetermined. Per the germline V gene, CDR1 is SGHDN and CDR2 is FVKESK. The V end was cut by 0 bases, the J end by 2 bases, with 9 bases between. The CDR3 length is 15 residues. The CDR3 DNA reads TGTGCCAGCAGCCAAGAGTTACCCCCCACAGATACGCAGTATTTT. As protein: CASSQELPPTDTQYF.

The CDR3 nucleotides are TGCGCCAGCAGCCAAGAGGGTGCTCGGCCGCAGTTCTTC. It specifies CASSQEGARPQFF. The chain has TRBV4-3 and TRBJ2-1; D unclear. This CDR3 comprises 13 residues. Germline V gene lookup returns CDR1 LGHNA and CDR2 YSLEER. The V and J ends lost 0 bases and 12 bases respectively, with 12 bases between them.

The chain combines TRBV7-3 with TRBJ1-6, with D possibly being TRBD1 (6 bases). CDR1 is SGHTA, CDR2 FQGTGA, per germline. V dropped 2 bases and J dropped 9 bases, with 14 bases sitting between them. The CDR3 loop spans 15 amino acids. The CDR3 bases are TGTGCCAGCAGCTTATCGGGCAGGGGTGGTTCACCCCTCCACTTT. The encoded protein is CASSLSGRGGSPLHF. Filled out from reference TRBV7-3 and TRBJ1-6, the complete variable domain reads GAGVSQTPSNKVTEKGKYVELRCDPISGHTALYWYRQSLGQGPEFLIYFQGTGAADDSGLPNDRFFAVRPEGSVSTLKIQRTERGDSAVYLCASSLSGRGGSPLHFGNGTRLTVT.

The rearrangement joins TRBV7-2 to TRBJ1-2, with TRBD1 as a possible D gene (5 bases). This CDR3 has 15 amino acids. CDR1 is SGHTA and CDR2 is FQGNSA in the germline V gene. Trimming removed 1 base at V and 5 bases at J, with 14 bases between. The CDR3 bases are TGTGCCAGCAGCTTAGTTGTAGACACAGGTTATGGCTACACCTTC. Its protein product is CASSLVVDTGYGYTF.

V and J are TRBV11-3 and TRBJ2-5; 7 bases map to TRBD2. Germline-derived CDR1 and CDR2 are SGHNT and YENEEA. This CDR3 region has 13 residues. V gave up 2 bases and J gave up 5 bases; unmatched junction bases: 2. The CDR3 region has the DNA TGTGCCAGCAGCTTAAGGGGAGGGGAGACCCAGTACTTC. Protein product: CASSLRGGETQYF.

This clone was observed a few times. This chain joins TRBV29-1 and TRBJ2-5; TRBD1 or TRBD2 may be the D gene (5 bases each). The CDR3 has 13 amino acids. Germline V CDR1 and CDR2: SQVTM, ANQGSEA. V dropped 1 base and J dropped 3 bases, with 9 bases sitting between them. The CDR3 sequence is CSVEGRGEETQYF. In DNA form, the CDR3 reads TGCAGCGTTGAAGGGCGAGGGGAAGAGACCCAGTACTTC.

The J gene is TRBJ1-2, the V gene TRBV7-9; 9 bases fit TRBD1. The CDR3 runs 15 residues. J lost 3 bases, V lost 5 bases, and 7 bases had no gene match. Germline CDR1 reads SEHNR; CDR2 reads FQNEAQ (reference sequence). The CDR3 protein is CASSPTGGPDYGYTF. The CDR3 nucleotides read TGTGCCAGCAGCCCTACAGGGGGCCCAGACTATGGCTACACCTTC.

CDR3 loop: CASSEFRGIDEQFF. CDR3 sequence (DNA): TGTGCCAGCAGTGAATTTCGGGGGATCGATGAGCAGTTCTTC. The V and J genes are TRBV2 and TRBJ2-1; possibly TRBD2 for D (6 bases). CDR3 length: 14 residues. CDR1 is SNHLY and CDR2 is FYNNEI in the germline V gene. Trimming pared 2 bases from V and 8 bases from J, leaving 13 bases between.

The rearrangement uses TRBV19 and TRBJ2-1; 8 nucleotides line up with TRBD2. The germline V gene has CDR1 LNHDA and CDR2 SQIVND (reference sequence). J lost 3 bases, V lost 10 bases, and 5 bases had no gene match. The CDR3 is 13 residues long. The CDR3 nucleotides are TGTGCCACGCGGGGGGCTCTCTACAATGAGCAGTTCTTC. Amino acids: CATRGALYNEQFF.

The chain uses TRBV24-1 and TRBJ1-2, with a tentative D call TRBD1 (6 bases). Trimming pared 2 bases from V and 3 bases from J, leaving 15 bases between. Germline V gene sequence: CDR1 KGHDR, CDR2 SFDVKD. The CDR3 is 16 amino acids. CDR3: CATSDSRRGVDYGYTF. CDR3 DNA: TGTGCCACCAGTGATTCCCGGAGGGGGGTGGACTATGGCTACACCTTC.

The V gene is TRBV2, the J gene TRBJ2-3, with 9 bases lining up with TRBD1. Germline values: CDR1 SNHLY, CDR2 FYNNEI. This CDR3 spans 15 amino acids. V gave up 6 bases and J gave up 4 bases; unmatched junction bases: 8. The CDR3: CASRDRGSPSDTQYF. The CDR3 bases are TGTGCCAGCAGGGACAGGGGTAGTCCTTCAGATACGCAGTATTTT.